These T cell receptor beta chains were read from a single sample in a study of CD8+CD57+ T cells in acquired aplastic anemia. TCRdb re-analysed the reads in MiXCR, keeping a single row per CDR3 protein. This repertoire shows 150,000 to 200,000 distinct CDR3 sequences, less than 60% found once; its top ten account for 1.1%. Sequenced input: sorted CD4+, CD8+, or CD8+CD57+ T cells (not recorded which) from PBMCs. These receptors were taken from a human donor with aplastic anemia. The conserved cysteine and the conserved F or W are not part of the CDR3 here. The order of the fields is CDR3 length, V gene, CDR3 protein.

>14|TRBV18
ASSPPGLANSYEQY
>12|TRBV7-2
ASSLTGVPYEQY
>13|TRBV25-1
ASGDPTLNTDTQY
>10|TRBV7-9
ASRTGYGELF
>16|TRBV29-1
SVGRRTALPETDYGYT
>12|TRBV10-1
ASSPGLAVYEQY
>13|TRBV12-3/TRBV12-4
ASSLDSLNTGELF
>13|TRBV25-1
ASSLGTGESNTIY
>10|TRBV2
ASSPLTFTQY
>12|TRBV6-4
ASRTTDVGTEAF
>13|TRBV11-3
ASSFDRRLSTEQY
>11|TRBV12-3/TRBV12-4
ASSRVAVSEAF
>12|TRBV12-3/TRBV12-4
ASSRGGRSNEQF